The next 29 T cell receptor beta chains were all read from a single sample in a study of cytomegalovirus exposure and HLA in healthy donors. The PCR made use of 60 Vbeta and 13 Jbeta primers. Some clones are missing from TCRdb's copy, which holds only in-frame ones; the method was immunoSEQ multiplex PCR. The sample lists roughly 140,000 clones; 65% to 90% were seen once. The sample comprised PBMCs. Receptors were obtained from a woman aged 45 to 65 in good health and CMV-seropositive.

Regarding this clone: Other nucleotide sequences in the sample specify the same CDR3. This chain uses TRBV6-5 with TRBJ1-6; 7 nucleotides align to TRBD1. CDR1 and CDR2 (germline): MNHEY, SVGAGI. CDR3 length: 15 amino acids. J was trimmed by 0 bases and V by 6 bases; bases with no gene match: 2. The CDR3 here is CASSRDSSYNSPLHF. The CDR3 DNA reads TGTGCCAGCAGCCGGGACAGCTCCTATAATTCACCCCTCCACTTT.

The CDR3 nucleotides read TGTGCCAGCAGGAGGGCGGGAGGGGAGCTGTTTTTT. This codes for CASRRAGGELFF. V usage is TRBV5-4 and J usage is TRBJ2-2, with a weak D call TRBD2 (6 bases). CDR3 length equals 12 residues. V shed 5 bases and J shed 8 bases, with 10 bases lying between them. The germline gives CDR1 SGHNT, CDR2 YYREEE (reference sequence).

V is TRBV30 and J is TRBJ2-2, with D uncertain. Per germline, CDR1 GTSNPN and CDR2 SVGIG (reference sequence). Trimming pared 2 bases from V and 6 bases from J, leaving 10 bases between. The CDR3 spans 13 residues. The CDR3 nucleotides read TGTGCCTGGAGTAAGAAAGCATCCGGGGAGCTGTTTTTT. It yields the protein CAWSKKASGELFF.

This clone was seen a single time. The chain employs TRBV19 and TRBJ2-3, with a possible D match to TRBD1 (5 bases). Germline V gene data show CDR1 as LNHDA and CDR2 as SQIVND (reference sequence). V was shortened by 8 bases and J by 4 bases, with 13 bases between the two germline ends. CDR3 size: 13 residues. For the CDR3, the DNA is TGTGCCAGTTCAAGGACATCCGCAGATACGCAGTATTTT. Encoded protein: CASSRTSADTQYF.

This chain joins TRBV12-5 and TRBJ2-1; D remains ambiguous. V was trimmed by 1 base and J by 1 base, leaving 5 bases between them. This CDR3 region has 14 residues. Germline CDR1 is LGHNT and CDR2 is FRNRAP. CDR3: CASGLGASYNEQFF. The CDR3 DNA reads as TGTGCTAGTGGTTTGGGGGCGTCCTACAATGAGCAGTTCTTC.

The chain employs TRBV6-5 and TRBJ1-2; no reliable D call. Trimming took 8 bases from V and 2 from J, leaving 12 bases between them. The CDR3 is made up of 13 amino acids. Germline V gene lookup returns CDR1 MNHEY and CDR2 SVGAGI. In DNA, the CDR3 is TGTGCCAGCCGGGGAGGGATAAACTATGGCTACACCTTC. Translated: CASRGGINYGYTF.

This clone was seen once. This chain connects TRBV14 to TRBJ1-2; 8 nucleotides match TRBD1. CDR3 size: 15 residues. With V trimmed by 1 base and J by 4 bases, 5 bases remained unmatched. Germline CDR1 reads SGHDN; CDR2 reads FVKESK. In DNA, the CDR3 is TGTGCCAGCAGCCAAGGGCAGGGGGCCGGCTATGGCTACACCTTC. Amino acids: CASSQGQGAGYGYTF.

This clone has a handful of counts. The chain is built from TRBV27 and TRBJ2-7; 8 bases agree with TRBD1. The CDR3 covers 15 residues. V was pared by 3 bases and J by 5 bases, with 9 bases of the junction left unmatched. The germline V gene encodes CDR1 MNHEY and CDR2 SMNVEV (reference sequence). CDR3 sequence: CASSFSDRAVNEQYF. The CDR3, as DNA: TGTGCCAGCAGTTTTTCGGACAGGGCAGTCAACGAGCAGTACTTC.

The CDR3: CASSLTRVANTIYF. The CDR3 coding sequence is TGTGCCAGCAGCTTAACCAGGGTCGCCAACACCATATATTTT. This chain joins TRBV7-8 and TRBJ1-3, with D possibly being TRBD1 (5 bases). V gave up 2 bases and J gave up 7 bases, with 12 bases separating them. The length of the CDR3 is 14 residues. Germline V gives CDR1 SGHVS, CDR2 FQNEAQ. The full variable domain, rest sourced from reference TRBV7-8 and TRBJ1-3, is GAGVSQSPRYKVAKRGQDVALRCDPISGHVSLFWYQQALGQGPEFLTYFQNEAQLDKSGLPSDRFFAERPEGSVSTLKIQRTQQEDSAVYLCASSLTRVANTIYFGEGSWLTVV.

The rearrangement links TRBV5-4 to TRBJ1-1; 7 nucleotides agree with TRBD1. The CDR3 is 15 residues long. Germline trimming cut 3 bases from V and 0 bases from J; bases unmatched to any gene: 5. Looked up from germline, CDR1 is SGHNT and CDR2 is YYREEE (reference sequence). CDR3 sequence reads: CASSSLQGMNTEAFF. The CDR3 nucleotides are TGTGCCAGCAGCTCCCTACAGGGGATGAACACTGAAGCTTTCTTT.

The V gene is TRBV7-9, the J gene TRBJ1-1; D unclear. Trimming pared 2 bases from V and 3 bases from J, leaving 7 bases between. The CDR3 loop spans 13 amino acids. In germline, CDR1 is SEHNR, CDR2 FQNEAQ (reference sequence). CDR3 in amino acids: CASSLLDYTEAFF. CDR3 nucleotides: TGTGCCAGCAGCTTACTGGACTACACTGAAGCTTTCTTT. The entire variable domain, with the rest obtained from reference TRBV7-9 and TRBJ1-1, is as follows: DTGVSQNPRHKITKRGQNVTFRCDPISEHNRLYWYRQTLGQGPEFLTYFQNEAQLEKSRLLSDRFSAERPKGSFSTLEIQRTEQGDSAMYLCASSLLDYTEAFFGQGTRLTVV.

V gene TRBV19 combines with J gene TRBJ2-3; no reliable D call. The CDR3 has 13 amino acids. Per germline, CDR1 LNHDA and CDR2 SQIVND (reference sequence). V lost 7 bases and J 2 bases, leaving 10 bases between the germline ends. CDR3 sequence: CASKFVSTDTQYF. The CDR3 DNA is TGTGCCAGTAAATTTGTCTCCACAGATACGCAGTATTTT. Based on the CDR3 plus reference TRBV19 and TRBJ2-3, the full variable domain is DGGITQSPKYLFRKEGQNVTLSCEQNLNHDAMYWYRQDPGQGLRLIYYSQIVNDFQKGDIAEGYSVSREKKESFPLTVTSAQKNPTAFYLCASKFVSTDTQYFGPGTRLTVL.

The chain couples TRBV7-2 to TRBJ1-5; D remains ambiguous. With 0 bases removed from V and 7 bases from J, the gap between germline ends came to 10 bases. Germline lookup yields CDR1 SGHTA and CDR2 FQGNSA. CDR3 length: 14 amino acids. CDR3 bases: TGTGCCAGCAGCTTAGCAAGGGAGGCCCAGCCCCAGCATTTT. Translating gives CASSLAREAQPQHF.

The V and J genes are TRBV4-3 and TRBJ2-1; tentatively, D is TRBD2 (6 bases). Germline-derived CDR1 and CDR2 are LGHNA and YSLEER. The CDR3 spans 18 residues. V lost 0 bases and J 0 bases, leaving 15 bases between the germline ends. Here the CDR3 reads CASSQDNSGDFSYNEQFF. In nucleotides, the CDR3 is TGCGCCAGCAGCCAAGATAATTCCGGGGACTTCTCCTACAATGAGCAGTTCTTC.

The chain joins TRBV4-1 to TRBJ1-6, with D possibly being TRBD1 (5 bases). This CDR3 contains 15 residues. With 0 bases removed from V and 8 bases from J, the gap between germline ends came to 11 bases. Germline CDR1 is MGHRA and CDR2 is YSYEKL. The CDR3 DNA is TGCGCCAGCAGCCAAGAGGCCAGGGTAGATTCACCCCTCCACTTT. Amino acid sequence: CASSQEARVDSPLHF.

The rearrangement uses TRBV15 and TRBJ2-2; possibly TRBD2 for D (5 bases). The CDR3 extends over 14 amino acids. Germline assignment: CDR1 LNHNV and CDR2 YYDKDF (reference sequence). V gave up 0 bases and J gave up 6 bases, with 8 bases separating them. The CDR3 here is CATSREKRAGELFF. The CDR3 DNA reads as TGTGCCACCAGCAGAGAGAAGAGGGCCGGGGAGCTGTTTTTT.

CDR3 in DNA: TGTGCCAGCAGTGACCTACACAGGGTAATGAACTATGGCTACACCTTC. Translating it yields CASSDLHRVMNYGYTF. This rearrangement joins TRBV25-1 to TRBJ1-2; a weak D match, TRBD1 (6 bases). From germline, CDR1 is MGHDK and CDR2 SYGVNS. This CDR3 is 16 amino acids long. Trimming removed 3 bases at V and 2 bases at J, with 16 bases between.

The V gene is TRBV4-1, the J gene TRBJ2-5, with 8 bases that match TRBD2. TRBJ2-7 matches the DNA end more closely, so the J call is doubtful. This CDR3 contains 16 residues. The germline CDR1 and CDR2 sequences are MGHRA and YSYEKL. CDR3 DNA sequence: TGCGCCAGCAGCCCGGTAGGGACTAGGGGGTCCTACGAGCAGTACTTC. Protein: CASSPVGTRGSYEQYF.

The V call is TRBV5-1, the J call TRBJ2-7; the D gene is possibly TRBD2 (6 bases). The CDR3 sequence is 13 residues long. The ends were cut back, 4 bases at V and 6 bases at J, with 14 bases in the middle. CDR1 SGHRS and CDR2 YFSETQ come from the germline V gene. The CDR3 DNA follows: TGCGCCAGCAGCGCTGGAGGGGTGAGCGAGCAGTACTTC. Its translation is CASSAGGVSEQYF.

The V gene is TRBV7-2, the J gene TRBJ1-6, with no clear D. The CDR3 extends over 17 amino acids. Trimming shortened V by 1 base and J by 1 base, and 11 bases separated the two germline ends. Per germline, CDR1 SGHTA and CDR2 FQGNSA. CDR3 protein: CASSLGSRSSYNSPLHF. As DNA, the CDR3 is TGTGCCAGCAGCTTAGGGAGTCGGAGTTCCTATAATTCACCCCTCCACTTT.

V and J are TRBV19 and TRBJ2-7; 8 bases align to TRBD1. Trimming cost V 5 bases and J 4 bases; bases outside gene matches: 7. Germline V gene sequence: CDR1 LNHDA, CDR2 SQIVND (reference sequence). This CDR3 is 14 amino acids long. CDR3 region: CASSSRQGRYEQYF. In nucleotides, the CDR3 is TGTGCCAGTAGTTCCCGACAGGGGAGGTACGAGCAGTACTTC. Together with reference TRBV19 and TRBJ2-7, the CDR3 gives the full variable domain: DGGITQSPKYLFRKEGQNVTLSCEQNLNHDAMYWYRQDPGQGLRLIYYSQIVNDFQKGDIAEGYSVSREKKESFPLTVTSAQKNPTAFYLCASSSRQGRYEQYFGPGTRLTVT.

The CDR3 DNA reads TGTGCCAGCAGCTTAGATCCCCGGACGGGGACAGATCTTCTCTACGAGCAGTACTTC. This translates into CASSLDPRTGTDLLYEQYF. The chain uses TRBV11-2 and TRBJ2-7; 7 nucleotides line up with TRBD1. Germline assignment: CDR1 SGHAT and CDR2 FQNNGV. V was clipped by 0 bases and J by 3 bases; unmatched bases: 17. CDR3 length equals 19 residues.

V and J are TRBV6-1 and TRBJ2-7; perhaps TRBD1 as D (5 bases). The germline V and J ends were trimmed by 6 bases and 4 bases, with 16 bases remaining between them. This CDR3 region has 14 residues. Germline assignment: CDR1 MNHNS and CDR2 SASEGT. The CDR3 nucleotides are TGTGCCAGCAGAGACCAGGGCGGCATGTACGAGCAGTACTTC. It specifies CASRDQGGMYEQYF.

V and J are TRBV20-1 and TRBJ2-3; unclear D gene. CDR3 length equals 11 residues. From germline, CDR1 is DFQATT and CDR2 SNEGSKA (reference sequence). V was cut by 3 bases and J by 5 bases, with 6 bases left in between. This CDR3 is CSARRGDTQYF. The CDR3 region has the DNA TGCAGTGCTAGGCGTGGAGATACGCAGTATTTT.

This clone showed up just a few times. CDR3 in amino acids: CASSQDGGKGDTQYF. The DNA of the CDR3 is TGCGCCAGCAGCCAAGACGGGGGTAAGGGTGATACGCAGTATTTT. The chain has TRBV4-3 and TRBJ2-3; TRBD2 might be the D (6 bases). Germline V gene lookup returns CDR1 LGHNA and CDR2 YSLEER. The CDR3 is 15 residues long. The ends were cut back, 0 bases at V and 6 bases at J, with 13 bases in the middle.

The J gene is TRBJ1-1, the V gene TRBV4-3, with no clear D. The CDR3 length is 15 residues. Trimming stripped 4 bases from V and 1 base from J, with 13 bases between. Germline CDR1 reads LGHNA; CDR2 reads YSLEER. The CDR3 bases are TGCGCCAGCAGCCCAAGAATGGCGGGGAACACTGAAGCTTTCTTT. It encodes CASSPRMAGNTEAFF.

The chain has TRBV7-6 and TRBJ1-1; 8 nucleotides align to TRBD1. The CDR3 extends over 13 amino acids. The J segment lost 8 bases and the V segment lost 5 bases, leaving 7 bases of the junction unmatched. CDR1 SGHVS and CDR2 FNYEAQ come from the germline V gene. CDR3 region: CASSPGTGREAFF. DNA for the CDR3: TGTGCCAGCAGCCCCGGGACAGGAAGAGAAGCTTTCTTT.

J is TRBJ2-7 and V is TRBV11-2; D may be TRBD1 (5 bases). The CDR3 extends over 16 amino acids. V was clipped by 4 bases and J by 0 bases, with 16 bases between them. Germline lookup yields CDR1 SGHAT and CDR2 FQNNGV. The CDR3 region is CASSSIQGRDSYEQYF. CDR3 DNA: TGTGCCAGCAGCTCCATCCAGGGTAGAGACTCCTACGAGCAGTACTTC.

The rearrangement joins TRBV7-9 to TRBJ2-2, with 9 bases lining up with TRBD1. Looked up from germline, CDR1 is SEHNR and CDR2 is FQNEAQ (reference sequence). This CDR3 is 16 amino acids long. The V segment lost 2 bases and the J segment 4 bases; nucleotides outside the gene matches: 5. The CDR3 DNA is TGTGCCAGCAGCTTAAAGGGGACAGGGCCCACCGGGGAGCTGTTTTTT. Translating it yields CASSLKGTGPTGELFF.